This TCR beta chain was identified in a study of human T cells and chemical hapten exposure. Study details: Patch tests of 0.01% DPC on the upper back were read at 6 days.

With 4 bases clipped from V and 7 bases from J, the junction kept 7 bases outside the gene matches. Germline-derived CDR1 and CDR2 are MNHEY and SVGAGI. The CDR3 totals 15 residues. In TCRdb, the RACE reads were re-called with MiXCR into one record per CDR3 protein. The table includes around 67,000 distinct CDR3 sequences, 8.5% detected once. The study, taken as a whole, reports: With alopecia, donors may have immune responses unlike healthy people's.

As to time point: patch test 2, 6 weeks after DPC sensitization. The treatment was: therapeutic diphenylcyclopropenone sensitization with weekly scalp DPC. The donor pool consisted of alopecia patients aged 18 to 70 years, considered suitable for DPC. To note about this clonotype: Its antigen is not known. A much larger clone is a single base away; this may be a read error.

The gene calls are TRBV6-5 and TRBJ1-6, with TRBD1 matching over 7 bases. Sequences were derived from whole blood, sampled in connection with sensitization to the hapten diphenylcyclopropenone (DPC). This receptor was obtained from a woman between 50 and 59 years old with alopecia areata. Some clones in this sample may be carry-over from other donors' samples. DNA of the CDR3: TGTGCCAGCAGTTGCTCCCGGGACAGAAATTCACCCCTCCACTTT. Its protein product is CASSCSRDRNSPLHF.